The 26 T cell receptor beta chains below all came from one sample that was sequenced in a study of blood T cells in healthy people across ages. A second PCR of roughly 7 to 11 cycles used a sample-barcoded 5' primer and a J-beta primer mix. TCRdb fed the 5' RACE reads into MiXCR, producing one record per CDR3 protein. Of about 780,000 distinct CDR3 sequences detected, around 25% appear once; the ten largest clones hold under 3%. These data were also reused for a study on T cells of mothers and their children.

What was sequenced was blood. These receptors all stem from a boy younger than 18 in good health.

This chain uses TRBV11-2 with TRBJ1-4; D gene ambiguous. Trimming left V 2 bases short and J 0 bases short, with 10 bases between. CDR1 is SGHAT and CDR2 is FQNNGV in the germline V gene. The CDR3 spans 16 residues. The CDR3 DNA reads TGTGCCAGCAGCTTAATGTGGTCAGCAACTAATGAAAAACTGTTTTTT. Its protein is CASSLMWSATNEKLFF. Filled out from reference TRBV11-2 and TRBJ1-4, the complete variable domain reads EAGVAQSPRYKIIEKRQSVAFWCNPISGHATLYWYQQILGQGPKLLIQFQNNGVVDDSQLPKDRFSAERLKGVDSTLKIQPAKLEDSAVYLCASSLMWSATNEKLFFGSGTQLSVL.

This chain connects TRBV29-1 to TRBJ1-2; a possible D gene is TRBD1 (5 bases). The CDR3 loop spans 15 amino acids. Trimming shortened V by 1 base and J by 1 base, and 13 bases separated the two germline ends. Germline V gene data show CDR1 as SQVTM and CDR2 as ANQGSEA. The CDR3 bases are TGCAGCGTTGAAGGGGGTAGGGGATTTAACTATGGCTACACCTTC. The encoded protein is CSVEGGRGFNYGYTF. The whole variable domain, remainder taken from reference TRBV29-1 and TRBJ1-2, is SAVISQKPSRDICQRGTSLTIQCQVDSQVTMMFWYRQQPGQSLTLIATANQGSEATYESGFVIDKFPISRPNLTFSTLTVSNMSPEDSSIYLCSVEGGRGFNYGYTFGSGTRLTVV.

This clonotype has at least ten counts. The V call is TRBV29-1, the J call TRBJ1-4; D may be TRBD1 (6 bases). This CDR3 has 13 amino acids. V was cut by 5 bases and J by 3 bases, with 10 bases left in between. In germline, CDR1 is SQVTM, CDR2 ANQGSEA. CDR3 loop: CSVRGAANEKLFF. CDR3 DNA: TGCAGCGTTCGGGGGGCCGCTAATGAAAAACTGTTTTTT.

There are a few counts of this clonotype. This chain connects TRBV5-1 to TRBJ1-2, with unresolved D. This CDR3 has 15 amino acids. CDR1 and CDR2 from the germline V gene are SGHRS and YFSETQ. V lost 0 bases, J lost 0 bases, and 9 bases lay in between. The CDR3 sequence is CASSLEPETNYGYTF. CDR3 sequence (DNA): TGCGCCAGCAGCTTGGAACCAGAGACTAACTATGGCTACACCTTC.

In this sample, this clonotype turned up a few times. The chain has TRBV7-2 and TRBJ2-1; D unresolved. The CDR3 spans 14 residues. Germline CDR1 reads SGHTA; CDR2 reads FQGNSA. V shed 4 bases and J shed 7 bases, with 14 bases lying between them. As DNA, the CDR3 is TGTGCCAGCAGCTCGAGTACCAATTTTAATGAGCAGTTCTTC. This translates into CASSSSTNFNEQFF.

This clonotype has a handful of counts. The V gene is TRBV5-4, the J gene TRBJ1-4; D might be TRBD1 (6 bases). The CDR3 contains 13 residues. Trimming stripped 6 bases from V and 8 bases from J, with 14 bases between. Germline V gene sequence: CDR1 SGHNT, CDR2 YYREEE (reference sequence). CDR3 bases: TGTGCCAGCATTTCAACAGGGCGGGAAAAACTGTTTTTT. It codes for CASISTGREKLFF.

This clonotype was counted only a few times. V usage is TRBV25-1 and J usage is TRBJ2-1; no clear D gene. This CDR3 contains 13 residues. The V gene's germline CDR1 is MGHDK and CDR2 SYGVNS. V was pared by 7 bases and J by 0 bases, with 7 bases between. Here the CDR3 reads CASTHLSYNEQFF. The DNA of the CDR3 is TGTGCCAGCACCCACCTCTCCTACAATGAGCAGTTCTTC.

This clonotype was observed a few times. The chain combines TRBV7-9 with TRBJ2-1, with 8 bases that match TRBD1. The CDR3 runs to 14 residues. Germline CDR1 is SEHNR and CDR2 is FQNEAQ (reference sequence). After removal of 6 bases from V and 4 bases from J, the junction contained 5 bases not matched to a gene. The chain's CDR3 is CASRGQGEYNEQFF. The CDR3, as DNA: TGTGCCAGCAGAGGACAGGGAGAATACAATGAGCAGTTCTTC.

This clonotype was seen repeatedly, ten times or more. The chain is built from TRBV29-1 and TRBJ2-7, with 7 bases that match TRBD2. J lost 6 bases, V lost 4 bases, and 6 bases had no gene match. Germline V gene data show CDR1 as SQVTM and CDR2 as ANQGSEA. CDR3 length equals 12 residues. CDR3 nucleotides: TGCAGCGTTGGACTAGCCGCGGGCGAGCAGTACTTC. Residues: CSVGLAAGEQYF.

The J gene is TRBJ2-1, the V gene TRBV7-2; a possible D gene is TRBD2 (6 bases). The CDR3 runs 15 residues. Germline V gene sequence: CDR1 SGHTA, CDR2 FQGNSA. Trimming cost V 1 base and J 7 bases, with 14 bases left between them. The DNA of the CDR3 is TGTGCCAGCAGCTTAGGCGTGTGGAGGGCGAATGAGCAGTTCTTC. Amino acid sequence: CASSLGVWRANEQFF.

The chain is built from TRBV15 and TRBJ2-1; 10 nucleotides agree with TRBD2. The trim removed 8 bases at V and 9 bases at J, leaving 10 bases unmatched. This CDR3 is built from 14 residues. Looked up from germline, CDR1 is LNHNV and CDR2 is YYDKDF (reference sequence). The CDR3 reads CATSAGGLLIEQFF. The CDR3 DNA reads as TGTGCCACCTCAGCGGGAGGGCTTCTGATTGAGCAGTTCTTC.

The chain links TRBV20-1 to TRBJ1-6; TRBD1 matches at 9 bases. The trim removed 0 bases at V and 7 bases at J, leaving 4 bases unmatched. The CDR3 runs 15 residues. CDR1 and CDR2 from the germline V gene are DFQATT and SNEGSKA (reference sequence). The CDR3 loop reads CSARDSGTGNSPLHF. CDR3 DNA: TGCAGTGCTAGAGACTCCGGGACAGGGAATTCACCCCTCCACTTT.

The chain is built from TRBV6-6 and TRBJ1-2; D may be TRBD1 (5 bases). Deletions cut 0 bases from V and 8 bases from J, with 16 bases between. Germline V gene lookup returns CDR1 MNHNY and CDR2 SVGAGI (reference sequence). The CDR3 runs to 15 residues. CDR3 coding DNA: TGTGCCAGCAGTTACTCGATGATGGGGGGAGGAGGCTACACCTTC. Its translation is CASSYSMMGGGGYTF.

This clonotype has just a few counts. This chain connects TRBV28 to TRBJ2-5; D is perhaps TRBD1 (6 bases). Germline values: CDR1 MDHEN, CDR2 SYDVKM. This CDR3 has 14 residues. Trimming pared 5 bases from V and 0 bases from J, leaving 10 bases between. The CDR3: CASSPDRYQETQYF. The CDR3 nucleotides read TGTGCCAGCAGTCCAGACAGGTACCAAGAGACCCAGTACTTC. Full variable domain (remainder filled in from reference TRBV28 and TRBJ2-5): DVKVTQSSRYLVKRTGEKVFLECVQDMDHENMFWYRQDPGLGLRLIYFSYDVKMKEKGDIPEGYSVSREKKERFSLILESASTNQTSMYLCASSPDRYQETQYFGPGTRLLVL.

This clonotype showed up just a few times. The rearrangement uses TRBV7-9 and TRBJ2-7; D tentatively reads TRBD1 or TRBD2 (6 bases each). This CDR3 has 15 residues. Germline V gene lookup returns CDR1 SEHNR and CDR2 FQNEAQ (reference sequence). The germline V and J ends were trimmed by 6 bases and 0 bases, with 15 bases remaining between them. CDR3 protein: CASSRGGYSSYEQYF. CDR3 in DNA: TGTGCCAGCAGTCGAGGGGGGTACAGCTCCTACGAGCAGTACTTC.

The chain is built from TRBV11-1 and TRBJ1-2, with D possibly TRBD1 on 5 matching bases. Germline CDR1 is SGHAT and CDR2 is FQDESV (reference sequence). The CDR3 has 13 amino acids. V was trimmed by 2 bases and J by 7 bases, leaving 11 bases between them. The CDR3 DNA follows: TGTGCCAGCAGCTTAACCAGGGATGGTGGCTACACCTTC. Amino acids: CASSLTRDGGYTF.

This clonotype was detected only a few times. The CDR3 is CSARGPTSRYIQYF. CDR3 bases: TGCAGTGCTAGGGGCCCCACTAGTAGGTACATTCAGTACTTC. The J gene is TRBJ2-4, the V gene TRBV20-1; D might be TRBD2 (5 bases). The CDR3 sequence is 14 residues long. Germline V gives CDR1 DFQATT, CDR2 SNEGSKA (reference sequence). V was trimmed by 3 bases and J by 8 bases, leaving 17 bases between them.

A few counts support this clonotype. The CDR3 DNA reads as TGTGCCAGCAGTTCGCCAGGGACACGGCAATACGAGCAGTACTTC. Its protein product is CASSSPGTRQYEQYF. The chain carries TRBV6-5 and TRBJ2-5; a weak D match, TRBD1 (6 bases). The DNA end is a closer match to TRBJ2-7, so the J assignment may be wrong. Germline assignment: CDR1 MNHEY and CDR2 SVGAGI. The CDR3 is 15 amino acids.

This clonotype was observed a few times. CDR3: CASSSWTGHNEQFF. In nucleotides, the CDR3 is TGTGCCAGCAGCTCCTGGACAGGTCACAATGAGCAGTTCTTC. This rearrangement joins TRBV7-3 to TRBJ2-1; the match to TRBD1 covers 7 bases. This CDR3 spans 14 amino acids. Losses at the gene ends were 4 bases for V and 5 bases for J; bases not matched to a gene: 5. CDR1 and CDR2 (germline): SGHTA, FQGTGA. The entire variable domain, with the rest obtained from reference TRBV7-3 and TRBJ2-1, is as follows: GAGVSQTPSNKVTEKGKYVELRCDPISGHTALYWYRQSLGQGPEFLIYFQGTGAADDSGLPNDRFFAVRPEGSVSTLKIQRTERGDSAVYLCASSSWTGHNEQFFGPGTRLTVL.

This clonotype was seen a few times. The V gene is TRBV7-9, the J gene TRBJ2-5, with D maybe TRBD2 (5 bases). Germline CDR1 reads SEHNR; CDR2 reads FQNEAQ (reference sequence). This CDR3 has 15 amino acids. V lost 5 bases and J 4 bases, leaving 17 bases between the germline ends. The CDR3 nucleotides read TGTGCCAGCAGCCCGAGGACGGGGATAGCAGAGACCCAGTACTTC. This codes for CASSPRTGIAETQYF.

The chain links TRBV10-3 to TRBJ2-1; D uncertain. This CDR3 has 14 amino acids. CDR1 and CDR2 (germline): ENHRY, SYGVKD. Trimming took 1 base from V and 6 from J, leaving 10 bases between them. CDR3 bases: TGTGCCATCAGTGAGTGGGTACAGTCCAATGAGCAGTTCTTC. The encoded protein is CAISEWVQSNEQFF.

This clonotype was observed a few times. The CDR3 here is CASSLTGGRTSEQYF. CDR3 nucleotides: TGTGCCAGCAGCTTAACTGGTGGGCGGACGTCCGAGCAGTACTTC. The gene calls are TRBV7-3 and TRBJ2-5, with D unresolved. With the DNA end fitting TRBJ2-7 better, the J assignment may be wrong. The CDR3 runs 15 residues. Germline values: CDR1 SGHTA, CDR2 FQGTGA.

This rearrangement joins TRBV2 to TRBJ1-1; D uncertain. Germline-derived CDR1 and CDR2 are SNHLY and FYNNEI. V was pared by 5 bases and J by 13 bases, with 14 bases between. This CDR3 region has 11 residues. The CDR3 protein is CASSKVDLVFF. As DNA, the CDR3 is TGTGCCAGCAGTAAGGTGGACTTAGTTTTCTTT.

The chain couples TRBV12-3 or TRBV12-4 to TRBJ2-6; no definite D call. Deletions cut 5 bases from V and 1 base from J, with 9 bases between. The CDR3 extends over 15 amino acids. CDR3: CASSPWDSGANVLTF. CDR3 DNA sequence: TGTGCCAGCAGTCCATGGGATTCTGGGGCCAACGTCCTGACTTTC.

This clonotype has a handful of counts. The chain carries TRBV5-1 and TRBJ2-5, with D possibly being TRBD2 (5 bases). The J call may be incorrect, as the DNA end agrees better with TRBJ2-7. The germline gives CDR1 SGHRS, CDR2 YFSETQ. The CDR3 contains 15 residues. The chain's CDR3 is CASRNAGRPAAEQYF. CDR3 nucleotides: TGCGCCAGCCGGAACGCGGGCCGACCCGCTGCCGAGCAGTACTTC.

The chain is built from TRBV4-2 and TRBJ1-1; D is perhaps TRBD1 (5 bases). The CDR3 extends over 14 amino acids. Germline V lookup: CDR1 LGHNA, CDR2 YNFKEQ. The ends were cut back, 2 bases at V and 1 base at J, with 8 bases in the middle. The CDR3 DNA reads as TGTGCCAGCAGCCAAAGTGACAGGAACACTGAAGCTTTCTTT. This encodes CASSQSDRNTEAFF.